This T cell receptor (beta chain) was captured by sequencing in a study of T cell repertoires in cytomegalovirus infection (dated by TCRdb to about 2019). For the wider study: Recently identified HLA-C-restricted CMV epitopes, whose presentation resists viral immunomodulation, were targeted by peptide stimulations together with well-studied HLA-B-restricted epitopes. Donor HLA type was relevant to the analysis, because carriage of CMV infection together with the matching HLA type was indicated by public TCR beta signatures.

Regarding this clonotype: What antigen it recognizes has not been identified. Base qualities are not provided; no much larger clone lies one nucleotide away.

The treatment or condition label here, explained by the study, means: in vitro stimulation with specific CMV peptide epitopes to enrich CMV-specific T cells. What the work shows at the level of the full study, not this receptor alone: In both this cohort and an independent roughly 350-donor cohort, the cumulative frequency of public TCR beta family members distinguished carriers of CMV infection plus the relevant HLA type. The ex vivo response was dominated by HLA-C-restricted CMV-specific TCR beta clonotypes, which also provided the single most frequent clonotype in two of eight donors.

The instrument was an Illumina HiSeq 1500. TCRdb cleaned the public reads at Q25 with fastp, built clones with MiXCR and kept in-frame beta chains. Each record represents a unique CDR3 protein, reported with the most common genes and DNA among its rows. The sample data list around 500,000 distinct CDR3 sequences, and under 45% of these were observed just once. Roughly two fifths of the sample is taken by the ten largest. The specimen was cultured PBMCs, collected from culture after CMV antigen stimulation. The receptor's source is a human donor in good health (CMV status not recorded). Some clones in this sample may be carry-over from other donors' samples.

The DNA is TGTGCCAGCAGCTTACGCTACCCCGACGAGCAGTACTTC. Its amino acids are CASSLRYPDEQYF. The rearranged chain carries TRBV7-2 and TRBJ2-7, with the D gene not clear enough to name. V is clipped by 2 bases and J by 5 bases, and the sequence between their germline boundaries is 10 bases long. According to the germline V gene, CDR1 reads SGHTA and CDR2 reads FQGNSA. From the cysteine up to the phenylalanine, the CDR3 has a length of 13 residues. Only the CDR3 DNA stays, 39 bases, in frame from base 1.